Following are 28 T cell receptor beta chains from one sample sequenced in a study of blood T cell repertoires in COVID-19. Here immunoSEQ multiplex PCR was the method, and the copy in TCRdb shows in-frame clones only, minus some. The table includes roughly 90,000 clones, 85% to 90% detected once. Source material: peripheral blood. The receptors come from a human donor with active COVID-19. The donor label of this sample is uncertain.

The CDR3 loop reads CASSLQGENYGYTF. The CDR3, as DNA: TGTGCCAGCAGTTTACAGGGGGAAAACTATGGCTACACCTTC. This chain links TRBV28 with TRBJ1-2, with TRBD1 matching 7 bases. The V segment lost 2 bases and the J segment 2 bases; nucleotides outside the gene matches: 2. Germline V gene data show CDR1 as MDHEN and CDR2 as SYDVKM. The CDR3 extends over 14 amino acids.

The CDR3, as DNA: TGTGCCAGCAGCCAATACTACGAGCAGTACTTC. Translated, it gives CASSQYYEQYF. The V call is TRBV14, the J call TRBJ2-7; D is uncertain. The CDR3 has 11 residues. Trimming stripped 2 bases from V and 3 bases from J, with 2 bases between. Per germline, CDR1 SGHDN and CDR2 FVKESK.

The rearrangement uses TRBV3-1 (or the pseudogene TRBV3-2) and TRBJ2-5; a possible D gene is TRBD1 (6 bases). V was clipped by 4 bases and J by 5 bases, with 17 bases between them. The CDR3 has 15 amino acids. The V gene's germline CDR1 is LGHDT and CDR2 YNNKEL (reference sequence). CDR3 protein: CASSPQLGARETQYF. The CDR3 bases are TGTGCCAGCAGCCCGCAATTGGGGGCGCGTGAGACCCAGTACTTC.

The chain combines TRBV15 with TRBJ1-2; 9 bases fit TRBD1. V shed 0 bases and J 7 bases; nucleotides not matched to a gene: 12. The CDR3 totals 17 residues. The germline gives CDR1 LNHNV, CDR2 YYDKDF (reference sequence). The CDR3 sequence is CATSRDWGTGTHSGYTF. The CDR3 bases are TGTGCCACCAGCAGAGATTGGGGGACAGGGACGCATAGTGGCTACACCTTC.

J is TRBJ2-5 and V is TRBV7-2; 8 bases map to TRBD2. V was clipped by 7 bases and J by 4 bases; unmatched bases: 11. From germline, CDR1 is SGHTA and CDR2 FQGNSA. The CDR3 covers 15 residues. The CDR3 sequence is CASKPVRGGPETQYF. CDR3 bases: TGTGCCAGCAAACCGGTCCGGGGGGGCCCAGAGACCCAGTACTTC.

V usage is TRBV5-1 and J usage is TRBJ1-2; perhaps TRBD1 as D (5 bases). Looked up from germline, CDR1 is SGHRS and CDR2 is YFSETQ. The CDR3 extends over 12 amino acids. Trimming took off 4 bases at V and 7 bases at J, with 11 bases between the two ends. Here the CDR3 DNA reads TGCGCCAGCAGCACGGGGGTTTCTGGCTACACCTTC. This sequence encodes CASSTGVSGYTF.

The gene calls are TRBV6-2 or TRBV6-3 and TRBJ2-7, with D possibly TRBD2 on 5 matching bases. This CDR3 region has 14 residues. CDR1 and CDR2 (germline): MNHEY, SVGEGT. V was cut by 2 bases and J by 6 bases, with 14 bases left in between. The CDR3 spells CASSYDPGFVEQYF. DNA of the CDR3: TGTGCCAGCAGTTACGATCCGGGGTTTGTCGAGCAGTACTTC.

The gene calls are TRBV19 and TRBJ1-2; 7 positions agree with TRBD1. CDR3 length: 15 amino acids. The V and J ends lost 5 bases and 3 bases, in that order; junction bases with no gene match: 9. Germline loops: CDR1 LNHDA, CDR2 SQIVND (reference sequence). The CDR3 protein is CASSARQGNDYGYTF. In DNA, the CDR3 is TGTGCCAGTAGTGCCCGACAGGGTAACGACTATGGCTACACCTTC.

CDR3 bases: TGTGCCAGTAGAGGGGGATATCAGGAGGTTCTCGCAACTAATGAAAAACTGTTTTTT. Its protein is CASRGGYQEVLATNEKLFF. This sequence joins TRBV19 and TRBJ1-4; TRBD1 might be the D (6 bases). Germline loops: CDR1 LNHDA, CDR2 SQIVND (reference sequence). This CDR3 comprises 19 residues. V lost 6 bases, J lost 0 bases, and 23 bases lay in between.

The chain links TRBV6-1 to TRBJ1-2, with D maybe TRBD1 (6 bases). CDR1 is MNHNS, CDR2 SASEGT, per germline. CDR3 length equals 15 residues. V lost 1 base to trimming and J lost 4 bases, with 13 bases between them. The DNA for the CDR3 is TGTGCCAGCAGTGAAGGGGGTGGGGGCGGCTATGGCTACACCTTC. This sequence encodes CASSEGGGGGYGYTF.

This chain connects TRBV30 to TRBJ1-5, with D maybe TRBD1 (6 bases). Trimming cost V 0 bases and J 1 base, with 22 bases left between them. The CDR3 sequence is 19 residues long. Germline V CDR1 and CDR2: GTSNPN, SVGIG (reference sequence). The chain's CDR3 is CAWSVPCGGALGSNQPQHF. DNA for the CDR3: TGTGCCTGGAGTGTACCATGCGGGGGGGCCCTCGGGAGCAATCAGCCCCAGCATTTT.

The genes are TRBV5-5 and TRBJ1-2; D is unclear. The CDR3 totals 13 residues. V dropped 1 base and J dropped 1 base, with 5 bases sitting between them. Per germline, CDR1 SGHKS and CDR2 YYEKEE (reference sequence). The CDR3 spells CASSLSGNYGYTF. The CDR3 region has the DNA TGTGCCAGCAGCTTGTCGGGTAACTATGGCTACACCTTC.

The chain combines TRBV2 with TRBJ2-2; 7 positions match TRBD1. Per germline, CDR1 SNHLY and CDR2 FYNNEI. The CDR3 runs 15 residues. J gave up 2 bases and V 7 bases, and 7 bases lay outside the gene matches. The CDR3 DNA reads as TGTGCCAGCAAACGACAGGGAGACAACACCGGGGAGCTGTTTTTT. As protein: CASKRQGDNTGELFF.

The rearrangement uses TRBV29-1 and TRBJ2-5; TRBD2 might be the D (7 bases). CDR1 is SQVTM and CDR2 is ANQGSEA in the germline V gene. Trimming left V 4 bases short and J 5 bases short, with 17 bases between. CDR3 length: 14 residues. CDR3 residues: CSVARGGARETQYF. DNA of the CDR3: TGCAGCGTTGCAAGAGGGGGGGCTCGGGAGACCCAGTACTTC.

V is TRBV30 and J is TRBJ1-5, with a weak D call TRBD1 (5 bases). The CDR3 extends over 12 amino acids. V shed 3 bases and J shed 10 bases, with 13 bases lying between them. Germline CDR1 is GTSNPN and CDR2 is SVGIG (reference sequence). The CDR3 DNA reads as TGTGCCTGGAGCTTCACCCAGGGTCCCCAGCATTTT. It translates to CAWSFTQGPQHF. Variable domain in full (rest from reference TRBV30 and TRBJ1-5): SQTIHQWPATLVQPVGSPLSLECTVEGTSNPNLYWYRQAAGRGLQLLFYSVGIGQISSEVPQNLSASRPQDRQFILSSKKLLLSDSGFYLCAWSFTQGPQHFGDGTRLSIL.

This clone was observed a handful of times. This sequence joins TRBV18 and TRBJ2-1; TRBD1 matches 7 bases. This CDR3 region has 15 residues. The ends lost 2 bases at V and 6 bases at J; junction bases unmatched: 7. The germline CDR1 and CDR2 sequences are KGHSH and LQKENI. CDR3 amino acids: CASSPVQGIGNEQFF. Here the CDR3 DNA reads TGTGCCAGCTCACCAGTACAGGGGATTGGCAATGAGCAGTTCTTC.

This chain uses TRBV28 with TRBJ1-5; 8 bases are shared with TRBD1. V was pared by 5 bases and J by 5 bases, with 5 bases of the junction left unmatched. Germline CDR1 MDHEN, CDR2 SYDVKM. The CDR3 consists of 14 residues. The CDR3 DNA sequence: TGTGCCAGCAGTATCGGGACAGGACATCAGCCCCAGCATTTT. As protein: CASSIGTGHQPQHF. Based on the CDR3 plus reference TRBV28 and TRBJ1-5, the full variable domain is DVKVTQSSRYLVKRTGEKVFLECVQDMDHENMFWYRQDPGLGLRLIYFSYDVKMKEKGDIPEGYSVSREKKERFSLILESASTNQTSMYLCASSIGTGHQPQHFGDGTRLSIL.

The chain is built from TRBV4-1 and TRBJ1-4, with 9 bases aligning to TRBD1. V lost 3 bases to trimming and J lost 5 bases; unmatched junction nucleotides: 4. Germline V gene sequence: CDR1 MGHRA, CDR2 YSYEKL. This CDR3 is built from 15 residues. CDR3 protein: CASSQPGTGNEKLFF. The CDR3 region has the DNA TGCGCCAGCAGCCAGCCCGGGACAGGGAATGAAAAACTGTTTTTT.

J is TRBJ1-2 and V is TRBV19; possible D gene TRBD1, 5 bases. The germline V gene has CDR1 LNHDA and CDR2 SQIVND (reference sequence). This CDR3 is built from 14 residues. The CDR3 DNA reads as TGTGCGACGTTGGGAAGGGGTGTAGAGAATGGCTACACCTTC. Its protein product is CATLGRGVENGYTF.

The chain recombines TRBV2 with TRBJ1-5, with D unresolved. The germline V gene encodes CDR1 SNHLY and CDR2 FYNNEI. The CDR3 has 14 amino acids. Trimming shortened V by 3 bases and J by 6 bases, and 12 bases separated the two germline ends. In DNA, the CDR3 is TGTGCCAGCAGTGACGGGGAACTTTTTCAGCCCCAGCATTTT. Translation: CASSDGELFQPQHF. The full variable domain, in which reference TRBV2 and TRBJ1-5 provide the parts outside the CDR3, is EPEVTQTPSHQVTQMGQEVILRCVPISNHLYFYWYRQILGQKVEFLVSFYNNEISEKSEIFDDQFSVERPDGSNFTLKIRSTKLEDSAMYFCASSDGELFQPQHFGDGTRLSIL.

The chain recombines TRBV11-3 with TRBJ2-1; the D is unclear. Between the trimmed V and J ends, which lost 1 base and 6 bases, there was a span of 7 bases. Germline CDR1 reads SGHNT; CDR2 reads YENEEA. CDR3 length equals 13 residues. The CDR3 region is CASSLVGGNEQFF. In nucleotides, the CDR3 is TGTGCCAGCAGCTTAGTCGGCGGCAATGAGCAGTTCTTC.

This clone was seen once. The chain carries TRBV28 and TRBJ1-3, with D perhaps matching TRBD1 (6 bases). The V end lost 3 bases, the J end lost 3 bases, and 12 bases lay between the germline ends. CDR1 is MDHEN and CDR2 is SYDVKM in the germline V gene. The length of the CDR3 is 15 residues. Here the CDR3 DNA reads TGTGCCAGCAGTTTGCAGGGGCCAGGTGGAAACACCATATATTTT. This gives the protein CASSLQGPGGNTIYF.

The V call is TRBV6-1, the J call TRBJ1-2; D might be TRBD1 (6 bases). V shed 3 bases and J shed 5 bases, with 10 bases lying between them. The CDR3 loop spans 13 amino acids. CDR1 and CDR2 from the germline V gene are MNHNS and SASEGT. DNA for the CDR3: TGTGCCAGCAGTGACCAAACAGGGTATGGCTACACCTTC. This sequence encodes CASSDQTGYGYTF.

The chain carries TRBV18 and TRBJ1-1, with TRBD1 as a possible D gene (6 bases). CDR3 length: 13 residues. Germline V lookup: CDR1 KGHSH, CDR2 LQKENI. Deletions cut 6 bases from V and 4 bases from J, with 12 bases between. Written as DNA, the CDR3 is TGTGCCAGCTCCCCCGGGGGGCGCACTGAAGCTTTCTTT. Its protein product is CASSPGGRTEAFF.

The chain has TRBV7-9 and TRBJ2-5; a possible D gene is TRBD2 (7 bases). The CDR3 has 17 residues. In germline, CDR1 is SEHNR, CDR2 FQNEAQ (reference sequence). Trimming cost V 4 bases and J 2 bases, with 20 bases left between them. This chain's CDR3 is CASSSQGGGFIQETQYF. CDR3 DNA: TGTGCCAGCAGCTCCCAAGGCGGGGGCTTCATTCAAGAGACCCAGTACTTC.

This sequence joins TRBV7-3 and TRBJ1-1, with 12 nucleotides matching TRBD1. This CDR3 spans 19 amino acids. Germline CDR1 is SGHTA and CDR2 is FQGTGA. J was trimmed by 5 bases and V by 4 bases; bases with no gene match: 17. The CDR3 DNA sequence: TGTGCCAGCAGCTCTCAGGGACCCGGGACAGGGGGCGCGTTAACTGAAGCTTTCTTT. It yields the protein CASSSQGPGTGGALTEAFF.

The chain carries TRBV9 and TRBJ2-2, with 11 bases that match TRBD2. The CDR3 spans 17 residues. J gave up 1 base and V 0 bases, and 2 bases lay outside the gene matches. Germline assignment: CDR1 SGDLS and CDR2 YYNGEE. This chain's CDR3 is CASSVGLAGRNTGELFF. The CDR3 DNA reads as TGTGCCAGCAGCGTAGGACTAGCGGGGCGGAACACCGGGGAGCTGTTTTTT.

The chain joins TRBV7-2 to TRBJ1-5, with D tentatively TRBD1 (5 bases). Germline assignment: CDR1 SGHTA and CDR2 FQGNSA. The V end lost 5 bases, the J end lost 4 bases, and 18 bases lay between the germline ends. This CDR3 has 16 residues. Written as DNA, the CDR3 is TGTGCCAGCAGCCCCCGGGTGCAGGGTGGGAATCAGCCCCAGCATTTT. Its protein is CASSPRVQGGNQPQHF.